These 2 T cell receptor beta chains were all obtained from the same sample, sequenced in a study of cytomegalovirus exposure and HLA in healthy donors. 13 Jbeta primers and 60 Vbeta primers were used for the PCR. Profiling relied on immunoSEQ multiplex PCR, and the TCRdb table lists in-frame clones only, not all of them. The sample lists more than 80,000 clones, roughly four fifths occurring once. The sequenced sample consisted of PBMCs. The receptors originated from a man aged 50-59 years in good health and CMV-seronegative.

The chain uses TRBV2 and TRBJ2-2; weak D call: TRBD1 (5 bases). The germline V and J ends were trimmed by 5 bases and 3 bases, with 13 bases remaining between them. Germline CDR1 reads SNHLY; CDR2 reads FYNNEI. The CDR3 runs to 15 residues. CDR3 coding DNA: TGTGCCAGCAGTCCGACAGACGTCGACACCGGGGAGCTGTTTTTT. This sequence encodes CASSPTDVDTGELFF.

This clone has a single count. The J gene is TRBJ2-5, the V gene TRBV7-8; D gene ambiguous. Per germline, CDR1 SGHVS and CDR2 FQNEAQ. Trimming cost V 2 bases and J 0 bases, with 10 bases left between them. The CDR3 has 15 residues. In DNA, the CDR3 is TGTGCCAGCAGCTTATCCGGTGTGAACCAAGAGACCCAGTACTTC. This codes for CASSLSGVNQETQYF.